This entry describes one T cell receptor (beta chain). Assay: immunoSEQ multiplex PCR; the TCRdb copy retains only in-frame clones and omits some. Of more than 45,000 clones listed, over 90% are singletons. V was trimmed by 5 bases and J by 6 bases, leaving 16 bases between them. The germline CDR1 and CDR2 sequences are SGHVS and FQNEAQ. The CDR3 has 14 amino acids. The data are from a study of control samples from healthy donors and cancer patients. The chain recombines TRBV7-8 with TRBJ1-1, with D possibly being TRBD1 (6 bases). The sequencing input was PBMCs. The source is a woman in her forties or fifties with head and neck cancer. For the CDR3, the DNA is TGTGCCAGCAGCCGAGGGGGTATATGGGCTGAAGCTTTCTTT. The encoded protein is CASSRGGIWAEAFF.